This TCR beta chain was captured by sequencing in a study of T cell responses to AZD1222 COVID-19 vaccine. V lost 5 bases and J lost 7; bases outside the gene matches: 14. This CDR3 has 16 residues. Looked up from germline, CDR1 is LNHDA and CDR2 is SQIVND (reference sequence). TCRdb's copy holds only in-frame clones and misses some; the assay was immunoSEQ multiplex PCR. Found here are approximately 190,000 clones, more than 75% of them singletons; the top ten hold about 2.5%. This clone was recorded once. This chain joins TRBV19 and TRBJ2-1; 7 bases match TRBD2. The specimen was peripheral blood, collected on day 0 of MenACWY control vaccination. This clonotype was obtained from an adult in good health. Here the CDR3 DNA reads TGTGCCAGTAGTCTAAGGTTGAACGGGGGGAAAAATGAGCAGTTCTTC. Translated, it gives CASSLRLNGGKNEQFF.